This note documents a single T cell receptor (beta chain) sequence. Germline V CDR1 and CDR2: LNHDA, SQIVND (reference sequence). The V gene end was trimmed by 6 bases and the J gene end by 0 bases; junction bases not matched to a gene: 0. The CDR3 spans 14 residues. The sort gate was single viable CD3+CD4+CD8-CD45RO+ cells for memory CD4+ T cells. This entry comes from a study of memory CD4+ T cells and cytomegalovirus serostatus. Authors' analysis steps: Out-of-frame sequences were removed, leaving 2 million or so distinct TCRbeta sequences. Generated by immunoSEQ multiplex PCR, the TCRdb table keeps only in-frame clones and is missing some. Clonal size and the V and J genes are those of that table, whereas D and trimming came from the DNA. The data show about 100,000 clones, 75% to 85% seen once.

The clonotype was recovered from an adult in good health and CMV-seropositive. V gene TRBV19 combines with J gene TRBJ2-2; 8 bases line up with TRBD1. Sequenced material: memory CD4+ T cells from blood. The CDR3 nucleotides are TGTGCCAGTAGACAGGGGGCGAACACCGGGGAGCTGTTTTTT. Amino acids: CASRQGANTGELFF.